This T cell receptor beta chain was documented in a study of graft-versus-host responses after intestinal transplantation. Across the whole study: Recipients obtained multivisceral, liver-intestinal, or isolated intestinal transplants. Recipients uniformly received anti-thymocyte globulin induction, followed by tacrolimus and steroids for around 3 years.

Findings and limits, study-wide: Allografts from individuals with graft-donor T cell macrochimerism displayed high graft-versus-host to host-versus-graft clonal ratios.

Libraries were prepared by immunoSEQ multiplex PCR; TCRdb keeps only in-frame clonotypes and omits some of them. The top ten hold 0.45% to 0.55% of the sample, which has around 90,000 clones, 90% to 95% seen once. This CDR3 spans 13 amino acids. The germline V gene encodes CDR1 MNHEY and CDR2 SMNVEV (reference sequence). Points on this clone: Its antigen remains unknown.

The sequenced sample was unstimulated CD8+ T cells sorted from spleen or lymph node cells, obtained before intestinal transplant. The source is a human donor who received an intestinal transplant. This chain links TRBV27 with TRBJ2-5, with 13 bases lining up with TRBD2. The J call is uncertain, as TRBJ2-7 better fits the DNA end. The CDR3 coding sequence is TGTGCCAGTGGACTAGCGGGAGTCTACGAGCAGTACTTC. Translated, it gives CASGLAGVYEQYF.